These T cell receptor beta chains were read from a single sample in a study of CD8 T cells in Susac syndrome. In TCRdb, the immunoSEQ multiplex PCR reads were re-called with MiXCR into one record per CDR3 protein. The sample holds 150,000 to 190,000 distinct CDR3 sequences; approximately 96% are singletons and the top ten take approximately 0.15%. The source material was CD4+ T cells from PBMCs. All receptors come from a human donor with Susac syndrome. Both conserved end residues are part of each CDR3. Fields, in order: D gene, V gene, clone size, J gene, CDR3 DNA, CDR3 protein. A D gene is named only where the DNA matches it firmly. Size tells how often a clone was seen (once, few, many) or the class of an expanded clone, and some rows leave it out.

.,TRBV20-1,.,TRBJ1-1,TGCAGTGCTAAACAGGGAAGGGCAGCTTTCTTT,CSAKQGRAAFF
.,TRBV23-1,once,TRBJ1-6,TGCGCCAGCAGTCCGCGGACTAGGAGTTCACCCCTCCACTTT,CASSPRTRSSPLHF
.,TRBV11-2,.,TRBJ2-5,TGTGCCAGCAGCTTAATGAATCAGCTCGGGGGCACCCAGTACTTC,CASSLMNQLGGTQYF
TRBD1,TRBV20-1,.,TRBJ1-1,TGCAGTGCTCCGGGACAGTCAAGGTATACTGAAGCTTTCTTT,CSAPGQSRYTEAFF
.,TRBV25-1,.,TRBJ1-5,TGTGCCAGCAGTGAATGGGGGGGGGCCAATCAGCCCCAGCATTTT,CASSEWGGANQPQHF
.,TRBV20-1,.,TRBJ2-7,TGCAGTGCTAGAGAGTTGGGGACTCAGCAGTACTTC,CSARELGTQQYF
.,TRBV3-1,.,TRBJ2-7,TGTGCCAGCAGCCAAGAGGCGGCGTTACCCTACGAGCAGTACTTC,CASSQEAALPYEQYF
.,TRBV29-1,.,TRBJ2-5,TGCAGCGCTGACATATCACACGGGGAGACCCAGTACTTC,CSADISHGETQYF
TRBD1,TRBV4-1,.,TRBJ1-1,TGCGCCAGCACCCGGGACAGGGGGTCCTCACAGGGGAACACTGAAGCTTTCTTT,CASTRDRGSSQGNTEAFF
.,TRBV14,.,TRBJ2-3,TGTGCCAGCAGCCAGGCGGCCTACACAGATACGCAGTATTTT,CASSQAAYTDTQYF
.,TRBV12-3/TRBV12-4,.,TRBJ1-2,TGTGCCAGCAGTTTGACTCCTCTCGATGGCTACACCTTC,CASSLTPLDGYTF
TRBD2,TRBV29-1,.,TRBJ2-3,TGCAGCGTTGCCACTATAGCGGGGGCCCGCACAGATACGCAGTATTTT,CSVATIAGARTDTQYF
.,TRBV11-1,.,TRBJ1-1,TGTGCCAGCAGCTTAACCCGGTCGTCTAACACTGAAGCTTTCTTT,CASSLTRSSNTEAFF
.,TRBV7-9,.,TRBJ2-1,TGTGCCAGCAGCTTAGGCCTGTTAGGGAACTACAATGAGCAGTTCTTC,CASSLGLLGNYNEQFF
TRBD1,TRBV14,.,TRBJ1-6,TGTGCCAGCAGCCCCTCGACAGGGTCAGCCCTCCACTTT,CASSPSTGSALHF
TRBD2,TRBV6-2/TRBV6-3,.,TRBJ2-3,TGTGCCAGCAGGATACAGCTAGCGGGGGCCACAGATACGCAGTATTTT,CASRIQLAGATDTQYF
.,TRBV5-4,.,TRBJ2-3,TGTGCCAGCAGCATGCCGGGACCCTCCAGGGATACGCAGTATTTT,CASSMPGPSRDTQYF
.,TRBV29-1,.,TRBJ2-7,TGCAGCGTTGAAGAAAGAGTGGGCGGCGAGCAGTACTTC,CSVEERVGGEQYF
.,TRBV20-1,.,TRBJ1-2,TGCAGTGCCGTTGGACAGCAAGGCGGCTACACCTTC,CSAVGQQGGYTF
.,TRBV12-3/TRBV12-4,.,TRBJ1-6,TGTGCCAGCAGTCCCCACCAAGGAAATTCACCCCTCCACTTT,CASSPHQGNSPLHF
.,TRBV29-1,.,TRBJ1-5,TGCAGCGTTGTGGTGGACCTGGATGGAAATCAGCCCCAGCATTTT,CSVVVDLDGNQPQHF
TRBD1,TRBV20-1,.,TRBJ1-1,TGCAGTGCTAGCCCGGGACAGGCGAACACTGAAGCTTTCTTT,CSASPGQANTEAFF
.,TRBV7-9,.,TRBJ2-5,TGTGCCAGCAGCCACGAGGGGGCTAGCGGAACTTCCTACCAAGAGACCCAGTACTTC,CASSHEGASGTSYQETQYF
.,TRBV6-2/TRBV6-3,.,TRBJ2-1,TGTGCCAGCAGTTACTCCGGACTGGGTCTCATATACAATGAGCAGTTCTTC,CASSYSGLGLIYNEQFF
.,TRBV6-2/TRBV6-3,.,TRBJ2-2,TGTGCCAGCAGTTCTTCCCACACCGGGGAGCTGTTTTTT,CASSSSHTGELFF
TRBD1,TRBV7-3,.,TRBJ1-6,TGTGCCAGCAGCTTAAGGGACAGCTCACCCCTCCACTTT,CASSLRDSSPLHF